This T cell receptor beta chain was obtained from a study of blood T cells in healthy people across ages. Study-wide context: About one barcoded beta molecule per two T cells was the capture yield of template switching. Findings and caveats of the study: Lack of knowledge of donor CMV status possibly confounded expanded clonotype changes.

This clonotype was picked up a small number of times. The target antigen is unknown. At least 5.5 micrograms of total RNA were extracted per sample. Together with a sample-barcoded 5' primer, a J-beta primer mix was included in a second PCR lasting about 7 to 12 cycles. Tagging of each cDNA molecule was performed by a template-switch adaptor with 12 random nucleotides. TCRdb reprocessed the 5' RACE reads with MiXCR, giving one entry per CDR3 protein. Of 650,000 to 1,000,000 distinct CDR3 sequences listed, approximately 35% are singletons. CDR1 is MNHNY and CDR2 is SVGAGI in the germline V gene (reference sequence). The CDR3 is made up of 11 amino acids. The junction had 6 bases not matched to a gene; V was cut back by 11 bases and J by 8 bases.

The TCR originated in a man aged 18-30 years in good health. The J gene is TRBJ2-1, the V gene TRBV6-6; 7 positions match TRBD2. Sequenced material: blood. CDR3 amino acids: CAGGGGDEQFF. The CDR3 DNA is TGTGCCGGGGGGGGTGGGGATGAGCAGTTCTTC.